Below, one T cell receptor beta chain is given with its context. No antigen is known for it. This is a murine receptor, so its gene nomenclature and germline sequences are mouse based. Read coverage stops 1 residue before the CDR3 terminus; the germline J gene supplies the remainder. The germline V gene (reference sequence) supplies CDR1 NSQYPW and CDR2 LRSPGD. Trimming at the junction amounts to 1 base on V and 3 bases on J, and the germline ends lie 6 bases apart. From its cysteine to its phenylalanine, the CDR3 spans 13 amino acids. Part of the CDR3 DNA is given, 36 bases translated from base 1. Libraries came from the immunoSEQ multiplex PCR assay. Adaptive Biotechnologies performed the TCRbeta CDR3 sequencing at survey depth and reported CDR3 sequences, V/J genes, productive frequency and template counts. Amplification of TCR beta CDR3 regions started from genomic DNA instead of RNA. Processing in the source paper ran as follows. Jensen-Shannon divergence was used to quantify pairwise repertoire overlap between tissues, with a value of 1 indicating complete divergence and a value of 0 indicating identical repertoires. Based on pairwise JSD values, tissues were grouped by single-linkage agglomerative hierarchical clustering, and the results were shown as dendrograms. GLIPH2 was applied to all patient samples using simulation_depth 1000, kmer_min_depth 3, and cdr3_length_cutoff 8, and only groups with more than two unique CDR3s were retained. A standardized tissue-overlap score was generated by extrapolating Jaccard GLIPH-group overlap across patients to a standard repertoire size of 1000 clones. Associations of diversity with clinical or experimental variables used linear mixed-effect models with tissue fixed effects and individual random effects. TCRdb limited this immuneACCESS table to in-frame rearrangements with V and J called. A share of clones is missing; checked studies link under half to unresolved V genes, and the rest is unexplained. V and J calls and clone size are those listed in that table; D and trimming were worked out from the DNA. In this sample the table shows around 7,500 clones, 50% of which occur a single time. The ten largest account for 9.5% to 15% of the sample.

This specimen comes from a study of tissue T cells after allogeneic stem cell transplantation (dated by TCRdb to between 2021 and 2024). Regarding the research as a whole: TCR beta repertoires were profiled across many tissues obtained from research autopsies of patients with and without GVHD, as well as in mouse models of GVHD. The human arm was a prospective observational study without blinding or randomization.

The intended sense of this specimen's time point label: mouse harvest day 7 after allogeneic transplant. Mouse grafts consisting of 10^7 T-cell-depleted bone marrow cells combined with 10^6 splenic CD5+ T cells were administered by tail vein injection. Mouse GVHD was modeled in a major MHC-mismatch B6 (H2b) into BALB/c (H2d) model, with tissues profiled at day 7 or 14. On day 7 or 14 post-transplant, mouse tissues and retro-orbital blood were harvested with separate sterile tools for each animal, and livers were flushed beforehand. Before genomic DNA isolation with the DNeasy Blood & Tissue Kit, mouse tissues were minced with razor blades in buffered saline. General conclusions and limits of the study: Which tissue TCRs were alloreactive or antigen-specific was not determined in the study, and some of the clones might have been host cells that persisted. In both patients and mice, only a limited portion of the TCR repertoire detected in tissues was captured by blood and spleen T cells. Sampling depth was acknowledged as a limitation, and the patient cohort was both small and clinically heterogeneous. Within patients, how anatomically similar tissues were was a major factor shaping TCR repertoire composition, regardless of disease or transplant status. Only a few T cell clones appeared in more than one patient, yet motif-based clustering showed tissue-specific repertoire signatures that were shared between patients.

The chain is made from TRBV1 and TRBJ1-1; confidence is insufficient to name the D gene. The specimen was lymph node tissue. The receptor comes from a female BALB/c mouse given C57BL/6 T cells with graft-versus-host disease after an allogeneic hematopoietic cell transplant. The CDR3 sequence is CTCSAGRDTEVFF. Incomplete CDR3 DNA: TGCACCTGCAGTGCAGGGCGGGACACAGAAGTCTTC. Reference TRBV1 and TRBJ1-1 genes cover what lies past the CDR3, so the full variable domain is VTLLEQNPRWRLVPRGQAVNLRCILKNSQYPWMSWYQQDLQKQLQWLFTLRSPGDKEVKSLPGADYLATRVTDTELRLQVANMSQGRTLYCTCSAGRDTEVFFGKGTRLTVV.